The entry below gives a single TCR beta chain sequence along with its context. This specimen comes from a study of CD8 T cells in Susac syndrome. V was clipped by 0 bases and J by 2 bases, with 13 bases between them. Germline V gives CDR1 MDHEN, CDR2 SYDVKM. The length of the CDR3 is 16 residues. The RNA input was roughly 0.45 to 1 ug, and it was reverse transcribed with random hexamers. TCRdb fed the immunoSEQ multiplex PCR reads into MiXCR, producing one record per CDR3 protein. The sample includes around 150,000 distinct CDR3 sequences, approximately 95% of them seen just once. This rearrangement joins TRBV28 to TRBJ1-1; D perhaps matches TRBD1 (6 bases). This TCR was recovered from a human donor with Susac syndrome. The sample was CD8+ T cells from PBMCs. The CDR3 loop is CASSLWGRGLNTEAFF. Here the CDR3 DNA reads TGTGCCAGCAGTTTATGGGGCAGGGGCCTAAACACTGAAGCTTTCTTT.